This is a list of T cell receptor beta chains from one sample in a study of shared T cell receptors in the human thymus. Libraries were prepared by immunoSEQ multiplex PCR; TCRdb keeps only in-frame clonotypes and omits some of them. The sample lists about 610,000 clones, roughly 90% seen once, with over 0.008% in the top ten. A further study also used this sample, focusing on human thymus T cells.

The sample comprised thymocytes. The receptors stem from a boy in the first two years of life with a congenital heart defect. The CDR3 runs from the conserved cysteine through the conserved F or W. Each record gives: D gene, clone size, V gene, J gene, CDR3 protein, CDR3 DNA. The D gene is left open where the match is weak. Clone size appears in some rows only: once, few, many, or a class for an expanded clone.

D gene: TRBD2
clone size: NA
V gene: TRBV12-5
J gene: TRBJ2-7
CDR3 protein: CASGPTAELAGGCHEQYF
CDR3 DNA: TGTGCTAGTGGTCCTACGGCCGAGTTAGCGGGAGGTTGCCACGAGCAGTACTTC

D gene: NA
clone size: few
V gene: TRBV19
J gene: TRBJ1-5
CDR3 protein: CASSVERGSNQPQHF
CDR3 DNA: TGTGCCAGTAGCGTAGAGCGGGGGAGCAATCAGCCCCAGCATTTT

D gene: NA
clone size: once
V gene: TRBV15
J gene: TRBJ2-7
CDR3 protein: CATSRDRWTETYEQYF
CDR3 DNA: TGTGCCACCAGCAGAGATCGGTGGACAGAAACCTACGAGCAGTACTTC

D gene: NA
clone size: NA
V gene: TRBV27
J gene: TRBJ2-7
CDR3 protein: CASSWSSPTYEQYF
CDR3 DNA: TGTGCCAGCAGTTGGTCTAGTCCCACCTACGAGCAGTACTTC

D gene: NA
clone size: NA
V gene: TRBV5-1
J gene: TRBJ2-1
CDR3 protein: CASSFEESSYNEQFF
CDR3 DNA: TGCGCCAGCAGCTTCGAGGAGAGCTCCTACAATGAGCAGTTCTTC

D gene: NA
clone size: few
V gene: TRBV16
J gene: TRBJ1-4
CDR3 protein: CASSQLTVNEKLFF
CDR3 DNA: TGTGCCAGCAGCCAACTTACGGTTAATGAAAAACTGTTTTTT

D gene: NA
clone size: NA
V gene: TRBV14
J gene: TRBJ1-1
CDR3 protein: CASSQVLERNTEAFF
CDR3 DNA: TGTGCCAGCAGCCAAGTTCTTGAGAGGAACACTGAAGCTTTCTTT

D gene: TRBD2
clone size: NA
V gene: TRBV5-4
J gene: TRBJ2-5
CDR3 protein: CASSLELSGSLQETQYF
CDR3 DNA: TGTGCCAGCAGCTTGGAACTAAGCGGGAGCCTTCAAGAGACCCAGTACTTC

D gene: TRBD1
clone size: NA
V gene: TRBV4-2
J gene: TRBJ2-4
CDR3 protein: CASSQPDRGPVNIQYF
CDR3 DNA: TGTGCCAGCAGCCAACCCGACAGGGGCCCGGTGAACATTCAGTACTTC

D gene: TRBD1
clone size: once
V gene: TRBV4-3
J gene: TRBJ2-7
CDR3 protein: CASSQIPTQGDRVGEQYF
CDR3 DNA: TGCGCCAGCAGCCAAATACCCACCCAGGGGGACAGGGTTGGGGAGCAGTACTTC

D gene: NA
clone size: NA
V gene: TRBV4-1
J gene: TRBJ2-1
CDR3 protein: CASSQRQGAYNEQFF
CDR3 DNA: TGCGCCAGCAGCCAAAGACAAGGGGCCTACAATGAGCAGTTCTTC

D gene: TRBD1
clone size: once
V gene: TRBV12-5
J gene: TRBJ1-2
CDR3 protein: CASGLVPRTGGAGYGYTF
CDR3 DNA: TGTGCTAGTGGTTTGGTTCCCCGGACAGGGGGCGCCGGCTATGGCTACACCTTC

D gene: NA
clone size: NA
V gene: TRBV7-8
J gene: TRBJ2-3
CDR3 protein: CASSLFRSTDTQYF
CDR3 DNA: TGTGCCAGCAGCTTATTCCGCAGTACAGATACGCAGTATTTT

D gene: NA
clone size: NA
V gene: TRBV6-4
J gene: TRBJ2-1
CDR3 protein: CASSGTRGNEQFF
CDR3 DNA: TGTGCCAGCAGTGGGACTCGGGGGAATGAGCAGTTCTTC

D gene: TRBD2
clone size: NA
V gene: TRBV19
J gene: TRBJ2-7
CDR3 protein: CASSITSGRAHEQYF
CDR3 DNA: TGTGCCAGTAGTATTACTAGCGGGAGGGCCCACGAGCAGTACTTC

D gene: TRBD2
clone size: once
V gene: TRBV9
J gene: TRBJ2-1
CDR3 protein: CASSAGLAGGNPYNEQFF
CDR3 DNA: TGTGCCAGCAGCGCGGGACTAGCGGGAGGAAATCCCTACAATGAGCAGTTCTTC